Listed below are T cell receptor beta chains from one sample, sequenced in a study of shared clonotypes between healthy human individuals. TCRdb keeps only in-frame clones here, not all; method: immunoSEQ multiplex PCR. The sample consists of millions of clones, approximately 94% of them appearing once. Input material: naive CD4+ T cells sorted from blood. Receptor source: a man aged 18 to 30 in good health. CDR3s include the opening cysteine and the closing phenylalanine or tryptophan. D genes are given only for firm matches. Clone size is not always given. Where it is, it says once, few, many or a class for expanded clones.

d_gene,v_gene,abundance,j_gene,CDR3nt,CDR3aa
-,TRBV28,-,TRBJ2-7,TGTGCCAGCAGTTTTTCCGGGAGCCTCAACGAGCAGTACTTC,CASSFSGSLNEQYF
-,TRBV18,-,TRBJ1-3,TGTGCCAGCTCACCACGCGTCGGGGATCGATCTGGAAACACCATATATTTT,CASSPRVGDRSGNTIYF
TRBD1,TRBV2,-,TRBJ1-1,TGTGCCAGCAGGCGCACAGGGGTCCCTGAAGCTTTCTTT,CASRRTGVPEAFF
-,TRBV5-6,-,TRBJ1-4,TGTGCCAGCAGCAGCAGGGGAACAGAAAAACTGTTTTTT,CASSSRGTEKLFF
TRBD1,TRBV6-1,-,TRBJ1-1,TGTGCCAGCAGTGTACCTAAGGCGGGACAGGGGGCGCTTACTGAAGCTTTCTTT,CASSVPKAGQGALTEAFF
-,TRBV21-1,-,TRBJ1-4,TGTGCCAGCAGCAAAGAGGACAGGGTAAAATCTGACCATAATGAAAAACTGTTTTTT,CASSKEDRVKSDHNEKLFF
-,TRBV4-1,-,TRBJ2-1,TGCGCCAGCAGCCAAGGCGGACTAATGCTTGGAGCAGAGGCGTTCTTC,CASSQGGLMLGAEAFF
-,TRBV28,-,TRBJ1-2,TGTGCCAGCAGCTCCGTCAGTGATAACTATGGCTACACCTTC,CASSSVSDNYGYTF
TRBD1,TRBV18,once,TRBJ1-2,TGTGCCAGCTCACCAACTACAGGGGGCCCTTATAACTATGGCTACACCTTC,CASSPTTGGPYNYGYTF
-,TRBV5-8,-,TRBJ1-3,TGTGCCAGCAGCTTGAGGGGGTTAAGCTCTGGAAACACCATATATTTT,CASSLRGLSSGNTIYF
-,TRBV30,-,TRBJ1-2,TGTGCCTGGAGTGTACACGGGGCAGGCTACACCTTC,CAWSVHGAGYTF
-,TRBV2,-,TRBJ2-3,TGTGCCAGCAGGGCAGGGAGCACAGATACGCAGTATTTT,CASRAGSTDTQYF
TRBD2,TRBV13,-,TRBJ2-3,TGTGCCAGCAGCAAGGGACTAGCGAGGATCACAGATACGCAGTATTTT,CASSKGLARITDTQYF
TRBD2,TRBV6-1,-,TRBJ2-7,TGTGCCAGCAGTAGGACTAGCGTTTACGAGCAGTACTTC,CASSRTSVYEQYF
-,TRBV6-1,-,TRBJ1-3,TGTGCCAGCAGTGAACAGGGGATCTCTGGAAACACCATATATTTT,CASSEQGISGNTIYF
-,TRBV5-4,-,TRBJ2-1,TGTGCCAGCAGCTTGGATAGGGCCTACAATGAGCAGTTCTTC,CASSLDRAYNEQFF
-,TRBV5-1,-,TRBJ2-3,TGCGCCAGCAGCTTGGGGGGACGGCTGATCGCAGATACGCAGTATTTT,CASSLGGRLIADTQYF
TRBD2,TRBV7-3,-,TRBJ2-3,TGTGCCAGCAGCGAGGGACTAGCGGGGGGTTTGGCAGATACGCAGTATTTT,CASSEGLAGGLADTQYF
-,TRBV7-9,-,TRBJ1-3,TGTGCCAGCAGCTTCGCGACTGGGAGCTCTGGAAACACCATATATTTT,CASSFATGSSGNTIYF
-,TRBV5-6,-,TRBJ2-7,TGTGCCAGCAGCTTACGTTCAGGGGTCGGCTCCGAGCAGTACTTC,CASSLRSGVGSEQYF
-,TRBV6-1,-,TRBJ1-2,TGTGCCAGCAGTGTTCGGGACTATGGCTACACCTTC,CASSVRDYGYTF
-,TRBV6-6,-,TRBJ2-5,TGTGCCAGCAGTTACTTAGGGTCGGGCCAAGAGACCCAGTACTTC,CASSYLGSGQETQYF
-,TRBV18,once,TRBJ2-7,TGTGCCAGCTCACCGGGGACGGGGAGCTCCTACGAGCAGTACTTC,CASSPGTGSSYEQYF
TRBD2,TRBV29-1,-,TRBJ2-1,TGCAGCGTCCGGAGTCGGGAGGGCCCCTACAATGAGCAGTTCTTC,CSVRSREGPYNEQFF
TRBD1,TRBV28,-,TRBJ1-4,TGTGCCAGCAGTTCCCGGACAGGGCTAAATGAAAAACTGTTTTTT,CASSSRTGLNEKLFF
TRBD2,TRBV5-4,-,TRBJ2-7,TGTGCCAGCAGCAGCCCTCTAGCGGGAGGCGAGCAGTACTTC,CASSSPLAGGEQYF
-,TRBV2,-,TRBJ2-5,TGTGCCAGCAGTCCTAACGGACTCGGAGAGACCCAGTACTTC,CASSPNGLGETQYF
TRBD2,TRBV18,-,TRBJ2-7,TGTGCCAGCTCACCACTAGCGGGGGGTCCTTTCTACGAGCAGTACTTC,CASSPLAGGPFYEQYF
-,TRBV19,-,TRBJ2-2,TGTGCCAGTACCATAGAGGGAAACACCGGGGAGCTGTTTTTT,CASTIEGNTGELFF
-,TRBV5-1,once,TRBJ1-1,TGCGCCAGCAGCTGGGCCTTAAACACTGAAGCTTTCTTT,CASSWALNTEAFF
-,TRBV18,-,TRBJ2-5,TGTGCCAGCTCACAGGAGCAAGAGACCCAGTACTTC,CASSQEQETQYF
-,TRBV11-1,-,TRBJ1-1,TGTGCCAGCAGCTTAGATGGGTCAAAGGGGGCTGAAGCTTTCTTT,CASSLDGSKGAEAFF
-,TRBV9,-,TRBJ1-2,TGTGCCAGCAGCGTCGACAGTAAGGCTAACTATGGCTACACCTTC,CASSVDSKANYGYTF
TRBD1,TRBV2,-,TRBJ1-3,TGTGCCAGCAGCCCTGACAGGGGGCTTGGAAACACCATATATTTT,CASSPDRGLGNTIYF
TRBD1,TRBV18,-,TRBJ2-7,TGTGCCAGCTCACTCTTAGGGACAGGGTCCGAAAACGAGCAGTACTTC,CASSLLGTGSENEQYF
-,TRBV30,-,TRBJ1-1,TGTGCCAGCACCCCAGGGAGGGAGTCGGAAGCTTTCTTT,CASTPGRESEAFF
TRBD2,TRBV6-5,-,TRBJ2-1,TGTGCCAGCAGTTACCGGTGGGGGGGGTACAATGAGCAGTTCTTC,CASSYRWGGYNEQFF
-,TRBV21-1,once,TRBJ2-6,TGTGCCAGCAGCAACGTCAGGAGCTCTGGGGCCAACGTCCTGACTTTC,CASSNVRSSGANVLTF
-,TRBV28,-,TRBJ1-6,TGTGCCAGCAAGGGGGAGTACTCACCCCTCCACTTT,CASKGEYSPLHF
-,TRBV18,-,TRBJ2-6,TGTGCCAGCTCCCACCCGGGGGGCGCCGATGGGGCCAACGTCCTGACTTTC,CASSHPGGADGANVLTF
TRBD2,TRBV10-3,-,TRBJ2-3,TGTGCCATCAGATCCGGGGGGGCCAACACAGATACGCAGTATTTT,CAIRSGGANTDTQYF
-,TRBV6-6,-,TRBJ2-6,TGTGCCAGCAGTCCACGGGACCCGGGAGGGGCCAACGTCCTGACTTTC,CASSPRDPGGANVLTF
-,TRBV18,-,TRBJ2-3,TGTGCCAGCTCACCAAACAGGGCTAACACAGATACGCAGTATTTT,CASSPNRANTDTQYF
TRBD1,TRBV5-1,-,TRBJ1-3,TGCGCCAGCAGCTCCTTGCCCGGGACAGTCGGAAACACCATATATTTT,CASSSLPGTVGNTIYF
-,TRBV30,few,TRBJ1-5,TGTGCCTGGAGTGTCGAGGGGAGTCAGCCCCAGCATTTT,CAWSVEGSQPQHF
-,TRBV18,-,TRBJ2-3,TGTGCCAGCTCACCTGACATGCGGACAGATACGCAGTATTTT,CASSPDMRTDTQYF
TRBD1,TRBV2,-,TRBJ1-5,TGTGCCAGCAGCCCGACAGGGGGCCCCAATCAGCCCCAGCATTTT,CASSPTGGPNQPQHF